These 11 T cell receptor beta chains came from one sample sequenced in a study of blood T cell repertoires in COVID-19. Produced via immunoSEQ multiplex PCR; TCRdb's table is partial and in-frame only. The repertoire has 200,000 or so clones, roughly 82% of them found once; the top ten carry 5.2%. What was sequenced was peripheral blood. Source of these receptors: a woman aged 25 to 39 with acute or convalescent COVID-19.

Worth noting for this clone: One end of the junction varies from germline; a read error may be responsible. V is TRBV19 and J is TRBJ1-5; no firm D call. This CDR3 is 16 amino acids long. Germline CDR1 LNHDA, CDR2 SQIVND (reference sequence). CDR3 protein: CASGIPISGSNQPQHF. The CDR3 nucleotides are TGTGCCAGTGGTATCCCGATTTCGGGTAGCAATCAGCCCCAGCATTTT. Looking up the rest from reference TRBV19 and TRBJ1-5 gives the full variable domain: DGGITQSPKYLFRKEGQNVTLSCEQNLNHDAMYWYRQDPGQGLRLIYYSQIVNDFQKGDIAEGYSVSREKKESFPLTVTSAQKNPTAFYLCASGIPISGSNQPQHFGDGTRLSIL.

The chain is built from TRBV18 and TRBJ2-3; 8 bases fit TRBD2. The germline gives CDR1 KGHSH, CDR2 LQKENI. The J segment lost 2 bases and the V segment lost 3 bases, leaving 7 bases of the junction unmatched. CDR3 length: 16 amino acids. CDR3 coding DNA: TGTGCCAGCTCACCGTTACGCGGGGGGCCCACAGATACGCAGTATTTT. Its protein is CASSPLRGGPTDTQYF. The full variable domain, rest sourced from reference TRBV18 and TRBJ2-3, is NAGVMQNPRHLVRRRGQEARLRCSPMKGHSHVYWYRQLPEEGLKFMVYLQKENIIDESGMPKERFSAEFPKEGPSILRIQQVVRGDSAAYFCASSPLRGGPTDTQYFGPGTRLTVL.

V gene TRBV27 combines with J gene TRBJ2-2; perhaps TRBD2 as D (6 bases). The CDR3 runs 16 residues. Trimming took 1 base from V and 3 from J, leaving 12 bases between them. Per germline, CDR1 MNHEY and CDR2 SMNVEV (reference sequence). The CDR3, as DNA: TGTGCCAGCAGTTTATGGGGGGTGGCGGACACCGGGGAGCTGTTTTTT. Translated, it gives CASSLWGVADTGELFF.

The chain recombines TRBV9 with TRBJ1-3, with D maybe TRBD1 (6 bases). V was shortened by 4 bases and J by 0 bases, with 14 bases between the two germline ends. The CDR3 runs to 16 residues. Germline loops: CDR1 SGDLS, CDR2 YYNGEE. The CDR3 DNA sequence: TGTGCCAGCAGCCCTCATAGGGGGTACTCTGGAAACACCATATATTTT. This codes for CASSPHRGYSGNTIYF.

This clone is a singleton in its sample. J is TRBJ2-4 and V is TRBV27; the D gene is possibly TRBD1 (6 bases). CDR3 length: 15 amino acids. Between the trimmed V and J ends, which lost 5 bases and 7 bases, there was a span of 18 bases. Per the germline V gene, CDR1 is MNHEY and CDR2 is SMNVEV (reference sequence). CDR3: CASSTQGRAENIQYF. The CDR3 DNA reads TGTGCCAGCAGTACTCAGGGGCGGGCAGAGAACATTCAGTACTTC.

V is TRBV29-1 and J is TRBJ2-7, with TRBD2 as a possible D gene (5 bases). The CDR3 is 12 residues long. Germline V gives CDR1 SQVTM, CDR2 ANQGSEA. V was shortened by 4 bases and J by 0 bases, with 7 bases between the two germline ends. CDR3 residues: CSVAGSSYEQYF. As DNA, the CDR3 is TGCAGCGTTGCGGGGAGCTCCTACGAGCAGTACTTC.

The chain couples TRBV7-9 to TRBJ2-7; TRBD1 matches 10 bases. Germline loops: CDR1 SEHNR, CDR2 FQNEAQ (reference sequence). This CDR3 has 13 residues. The ends lost 3 bases at V and 6 bases at J; junction bases unmatched: 2. The CDR3 sequence: CASSLGTGAEQYF. CDR3 coding DNA: TGTGCCAGCAGCTTGGGGACAGGGGCCGAGCAGTACTTC.

V and J are TRBV11-2 and TRBJ2-1; D might be TRBD1 (5 bases). V was cut by 8 bases and J by 4 bases, with 12 bases left in between. The CDR3 spans 13 residues. The germline gives CDR1 SGHAT, CDR2 FQNNGV. Written as DNA, the CDR3 is TGTGCCAGCGGAGACAGACGATACAATGAGCAGTTCTTC. Its protein is CASGDRRYNEQFF.

The J gene is TRBJ2-1, the V gene TRBV7-2, with TRBD1 identical over 9 bases. V was clipped by 5 bases and J by 7 bases; unmatched bases: 9. CDR1 is SGHTA and CDR2 is FQGNSA in the germline V gene. The CDR3 runs to 15 residues. The CDR3 DNA reads as TGTGCCAGCAGCGTGGGGACAGGGCGAGGGAATGAGCAGTTCTTC. This encodes CASSVGTGRGNEQFF.

The gene calls are TRBV7-2 and TRBJ1-4; the D gene is possibly TRBD1 (5 bases). Germline values: CDR1 SGHTA, CDR2 FQGNSA. This CDR3 has 16 residues. Trimming took off 1 base at V and 5 bases at J, with 14 bases between the two ends. The CDR3 here is CASSLGGGAVNEKLFF. The CDR3 DNA sequence: TGTGCCAGCAGCTTAGGGGGTGGGGCAGTAAATGAAAAACTGTTTTTT.

This clone came up once. The chain links TRBV19 to TRBJ2-2; 7 nucleotides agree with TRBD1. Per the germline V gene, CDR1 is LNHDA and CDR2 is SQIVND (reference sequence). The CDR3 consists of 16 residues. V gave up 7 bases and J gave up 0 bases; unmatched junction bases: 8. CDR3 protein: CASKTGFRPNTGELFF. The CDR3 DNA sequence: TGTGCCAGTAAGACAGGGTTTCGACCGAACACCGGGGAGCTGTTTTTT.